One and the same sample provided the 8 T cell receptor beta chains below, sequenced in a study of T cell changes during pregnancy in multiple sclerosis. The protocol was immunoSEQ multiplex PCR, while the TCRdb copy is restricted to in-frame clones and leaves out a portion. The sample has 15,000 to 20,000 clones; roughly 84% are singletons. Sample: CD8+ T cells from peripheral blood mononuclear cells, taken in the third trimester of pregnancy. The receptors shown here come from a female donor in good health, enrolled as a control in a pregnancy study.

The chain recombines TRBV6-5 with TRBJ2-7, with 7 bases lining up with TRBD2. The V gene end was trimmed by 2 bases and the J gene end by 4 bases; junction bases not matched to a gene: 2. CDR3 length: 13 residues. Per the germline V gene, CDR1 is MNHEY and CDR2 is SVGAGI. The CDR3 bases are TGTGCCAGCAGTTACCGGGGGGAGTACGAGCAGTACTTC. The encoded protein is CASSYRGEYEQYF.

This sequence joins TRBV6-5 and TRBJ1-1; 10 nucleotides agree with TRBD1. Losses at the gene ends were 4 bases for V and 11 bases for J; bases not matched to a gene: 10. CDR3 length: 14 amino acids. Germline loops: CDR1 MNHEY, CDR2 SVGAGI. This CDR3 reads CASSSLTGTGVAFF. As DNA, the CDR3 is TGTGCCAGCAGTTCTTTAACCGGGACAGGGGTGGCTTTCTTT.

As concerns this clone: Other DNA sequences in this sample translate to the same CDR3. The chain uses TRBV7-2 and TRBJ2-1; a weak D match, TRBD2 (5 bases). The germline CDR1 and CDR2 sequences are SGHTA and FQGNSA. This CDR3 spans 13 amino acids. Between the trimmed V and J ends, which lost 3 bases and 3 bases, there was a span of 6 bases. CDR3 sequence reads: CASSFGGYNEQFF. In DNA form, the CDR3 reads TGTGCCAGCAGCTTTGGAGGCTACAATGAGCAGTTCTTC.

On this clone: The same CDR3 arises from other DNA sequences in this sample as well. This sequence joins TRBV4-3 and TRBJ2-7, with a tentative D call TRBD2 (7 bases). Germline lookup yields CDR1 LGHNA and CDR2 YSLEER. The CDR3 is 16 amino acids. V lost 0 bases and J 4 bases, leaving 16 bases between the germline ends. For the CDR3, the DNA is TGCGCCAGCAGCCAAGATAGGGGGGGGGCCAGTTACGAGCAGTACTTC. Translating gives CASSQDRGGASYEQYF.

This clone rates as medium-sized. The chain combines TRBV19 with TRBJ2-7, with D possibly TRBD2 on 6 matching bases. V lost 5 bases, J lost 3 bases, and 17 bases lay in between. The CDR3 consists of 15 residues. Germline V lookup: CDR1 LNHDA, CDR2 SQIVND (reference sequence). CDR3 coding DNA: TGTGCCAGTAGTCCCCGGGGTAGCGGAAACTACGAGCAGTACTTC. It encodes CASSPRGSGNYEQYF.

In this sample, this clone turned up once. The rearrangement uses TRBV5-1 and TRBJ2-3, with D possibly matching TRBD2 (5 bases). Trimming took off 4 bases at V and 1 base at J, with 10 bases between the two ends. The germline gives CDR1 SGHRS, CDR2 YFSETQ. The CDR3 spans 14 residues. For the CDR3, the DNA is TGCGCCAGCAGCCCGAGGACTGGCACAGATACGCAGTATTTT. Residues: CASSPRTGTDTQYF.

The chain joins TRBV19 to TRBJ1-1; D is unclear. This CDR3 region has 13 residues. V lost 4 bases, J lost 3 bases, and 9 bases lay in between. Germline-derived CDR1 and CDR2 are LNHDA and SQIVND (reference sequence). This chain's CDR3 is CASSTVLYTEAFF. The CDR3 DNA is TGTGCCAGTAGTACGGTATTGTACACTGAAGCTTTCTTT.

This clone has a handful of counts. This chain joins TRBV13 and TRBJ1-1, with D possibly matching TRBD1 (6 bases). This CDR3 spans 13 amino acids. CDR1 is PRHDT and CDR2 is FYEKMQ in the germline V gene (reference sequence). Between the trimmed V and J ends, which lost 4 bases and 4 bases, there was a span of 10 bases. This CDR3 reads CASSSTGRTEAFF. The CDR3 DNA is TGTGCCAGCAGCTCCACAGGGCGCACTGAAGCTTTCTTT.